This T cell receptor (beta chain) was profiled in a study of blood T cell repertoires in COVID-19. Study as a whole: The samples span acute and convalescent COVID-19 from the United States, Italy and Spain. Sample material is recorded as cDNA or gDNA derived from T cells, B-cell-depleted T cells, or PBMCs.

Some clones are missing from TCRdb's copy, which holds only in-frame ones; the method was immunoSEQ multiplex PCR. The sample has 210,000 or so clones, approximately 80% seen once. CDR3 size: 12 residues. CDR1 is SGDLS, CDR2 YYNGEE, per germline. With 7 bases removed from V and 4 bases from J, the gap between germline ends came to 9 bases. The clonotype comes from a man aged 30-40 years with acute COVID-19. Sample: PBMCs or T cells enriched from blood (not recorded which). The chain carries TRBV9 and TRBJ1-3, with no clear D. The DNA of the CDR3 is TGTGCCAGCGCAGGCTCCGGAAACACCATATATTTT. It encodes CASAGSGNTIYF.